This T cell receptor (beta chain) was sequenced in a study of tumor-infiltrating T cells and Merkel cell polyomavirus. Study overall: CD8+ T cells recognized the Merkel cell polyomavirus KLL epitope.

All patients' tumors stained robustly positive for Merkel cell polyomavirus Large T antigen by immunohistochemistry. Patients had KLL-tetramer+ cells above 0.04% of CD8+ T cells. Study-wide results and limits: A roughly 1.7-18% tumor fraction of KLL-specific T cells predicted better MCC-specific survival than 0-0.14%.

This table comes from immunoSEQ multiplex PCR, and its TCRdb copy is limited to in-frame clones, with some not included. The sample includes about 25,000 clones, 87% of them seen just once. About this clone: As yet, its antigen is unknown.

The sample taken for sequencing was lymph node tissue. The sequence derives from a man aged 50 to 60 with Merkel cell carcinoma.

The CDR3 DNA is TGTGCCAGCAGCCCACGGACAGGGGGCGATTTTGACACTGAAGCTTTCTTT. Translated, it gives CASSPRTGGDFDTEAFF. The chain couples TRBV4-2 to TRBJ1-1, with TRBD1 matching over 11 bases. V was pared by 4 bases and J by 3 bases, with 10 bases of the junction left unmatched. CDR3 size: 17 residues. The germline V gene encodes CDR1 LGHNA and CDR2 YNFKEQ.